This T cell receptor (beta chain) was sequenced in a study of PD-1 blockade in mismatch repair-deficient tumors. The study, taken as a whole, reports: Rapid post-treatment expansion, then contraction, generally preceding radiologic response, marked tumor-resident clones.

Produced via immunoSEQ multiplex PCR; TCRdb's table is partial and in-frame only. The sample lists 120,000 or so clones; 88% were seen once. Comments on this clone: Its antigen is still unknown.

Trimming removed 5 bases from V and 4 bases from J; junction bases left unmatched: 8. Germline CDR1 is SGHVS and CDR2 is FNYEAQ. This CDR3 has 15 residues. Mismatch repair deficiency was confirmed in all patients, by PCR or immunohistochemistry. The TCR sequence derives from an adult with mismatch repair-deficient cancer. This chain connects TRBV7-6 to TRBJ2-7; 10 positions match TRBD1. The specimen comprised peripheral blood, sampled approximately 71 weeks after starting pembrolizumab. The CDR3 sequence: CASSLGTGAEYEQYF. The CDR3 DNA sequence: TGTGCCAGCAGCCTGGGGACAGGGGCGGAGTACGAGCAGTACTTC.